The sequence of this T cell receptor (beta chain) was determined in a study of OX40 agonist ivuxolimab in advanced cancers. Study details: Ivuxolimab, which is an agonistic anti-OX40 (CD134) antibody, was administered to the patients. Past anti-PD-1, anti-PD-L1 or anti-CTLA-4 therapy was accepted, and 40% had received some. Regarding the study as a whole: More expanded clones were seen, on average, in CD8+ T cells than in CD4+.

This clone occurred once. No antigen is known for it. Sequencing was performed with immunoSEQ multiplex PCR; in TCRdb, only in-frame clones are kept and a portion is missing. There are tens of thousands of clones in the sample; roughly 90% occur only once, and approximately 12% lies in the top ten. Patients were excluded for autoimmune disease history or systemic immunosuppression. Looked up from germline, CDR1 is MNHNY and CDR2 is SVGAGI (reference sequence). The CDR3 is 15 amino acids. Trimming left V 5 bases short and J 1 base short, with 14 bases between. The clonotype originates from an adult with an advanced solid tumor such as melanoma, head and neck, liver or kidney cancer. The gene calls are TRBV6-6 and TRBJ1-1; D gene ambiguous. This specimen consisted of CD4+ or CD8+ T cells sorted from blood, obtained in a trial of the OX40 agonist ivuxolimab. CDR3 DNA: TGTGCCAGCAGTACCCTCCCTACAGAGAACACTGAAGCTTTCTTT. Its protein is CASSTLPTENTEAFF.